The source of this T cell receptor beta chain is a study of cytomegalovirus exposure and HLA in healthy donors. Study at large: Genotyping of some 400 donors showed that around 81% belonged to the Caucasian-associated ancestry cluster. Findings and limits, study-wide: Later work showed greater clonal expansion in HLA-associated TCR beta chains than in equally common others. An analysis done earlier found most TCR beta V segments productive about 87% or about 30% of the time.

It was with 60 Vbeta and 13 Jbeta primers that the PCR ran. Study processing details: Some 9.9 million of 80 million or so unique TCR beta chains were shared, per a later count. Sequencing was performed with immunoSEQ multiplex PCR; in TCRdb, only in-frame clones are kept and a portion is missing. From that table come the V and J calls and clone size; the DNA was used to work out D and trimming. Found here are about 180,000 clones, less than 80% of them singletons; the top ten hold 0.69%. Note on this clone: The antigen remains unidentified.

V gave up 3 bases and J gave up 8 bases; unmatched junction bases: 7. This CDR3 is 15 amino acids long. Germline-derived CDR1 and CDR2 are SEHNR and FQNEAQ (reference sequence). The TCR originated in a woman aged 40 to 55 in good health and CMV-seronegative. This rearrangement joins TRBV7-9 to TRBJ1-2; 12 bases are shared with TRBD1. The sample consisted of PBMCs. The CDR3 DNA sequence: TGTGCCAGCAGCTTTCCCGGGACAGGGGGCCGGGGCTACACCTTC. Protein sequence: CASSFPGTGGRGYTF.